This TCR beta chain was profiled in a study of blood T cells in healthy people across ages. Study-wide results and caveats: PBMC samples, being unsorted, prevented any conclusive comparison of naive and antigen-experienced cells.

CDR1 SGHTA and CDR2 FQGNSA come from the germline V gene. The J segment lost 5 bases and the V segment lost 6 bases, leaving 7 bases of the junction unmatched. This CDR3 region has 13 residues. For this clonotype: The antigen is not known.

Primers used in a second PCR of about 6 to 11 cycles were a sample-barcoded 5' primer and a J-beta primer mix. In TCRdb, the 5' RACE reads were re-called with MiXCR into one record per CDR3 protein. This table holds hundreds of thousands of distinct CDR3 sequences, more than 25% found once. This clonotype was obtained from a woman aged 80 or over in good health. The rearrangement links TRBV7-2 to TRBJ2-7, with TRBD1 identical over 7 bases. Sequencing was carried out using blood. CDR3 loop: CASSNTGAHEQYF. CDR3 in DNA: TGTGCCAGCAGTAACACAGGGGCCCACGAGCAGTACTTC.